The present entry profiles one T cell receptor beta chain with its context. Its cognate antigen has yet to be identified. Base quality data are lacking; no much larger clone is found one base away. The data were obtained in a study of T cell responses to AZD1222 COVID-19 vaccine (dated by TCRdb to about 2021). Regarding the research as a whole: A total of just over 230 trial participants underwent TCR sequencing, of whom 200 to 220 had received two doses of AZD1222 and 26 had received two doses of the MenACWY control vaccine. Trial participants were enrolled into age subgroups of 18-55, 56-69 and 70-plus years, which contained around 150, 28 and 57 TCR-sequenced participants, respectively.

The CDR3 regions of human TCRbeta chains were analyzed by immunosequencing. The published analysis was carried out like this. Repertoire TCRs were matched against a reference library of SARS-CoV-2-specific TCRs generated with the MIRA antigen-specificity platform. Breadth was defined as the fraction of unique TCRs that were SARS-CoV-2-associated, and depth was defined as the fraction of total T cells that were SARS-CoV-2-associated. Using the MIRA data, each spike-specific TCR was assigned both to the spike region to which the TCR was reactive and to a CD4 or CD8 class. Log10-transformed breadth and depth values were compared by one-way ANOVA with Sidak's multiple comparisons tests. Imported from immuneACCESS, the table was reduced by TCRdb to in-frame sequences with V and J called. These copies leave out some clones; in studies compared against another copy, an unresolved V gene accounts for under half, and the cause of the remainder is not known. That table supplies the V and J calls and clone size; D and trimming were determined from the DNA. The sample has about 140,000 clones on record, 92% of them singletons. The leading ten clones occupy 3.6% of the sample.

Cut back by 4 bases and 14 bases, the V and J ends lie 15 bases apart. From the cysteine through the phenylalanine, the CDR3 covers 13 amino acids. The sequence is cut down to CDR3 DNA, 39 bases in frame from base 1. The germline V gene encodes CDR1 LNHNV and CDR2 YYDKDF (reference sequence). In light of the paper, this sample's time point label describes: about 28 days (+/-7) after the second vaccine dose. Because spike-specific TCR depth and breadth did not differ between the two schedules, AZD1222 recipients who got a second dose at roughly 4 weeks were pooled with those who got a second dose at roughly 12 weeks. The vaccinee samples were drawn from two UK trials, COV001 and COV002, one of which was a single-blind randomized controlled phase 2/3 trial testing AZD1222 (ChAdOx1 nCoV-19) in healthy adults. Trial participant PBMC samples were collected at day 0 and day 28 after the second dose for TCRbeta chain sequencing.

Findings and caveats that apply to the study as a whole: A significant rise in spike-specific TCR breadth and depth was observed after two AZD1222 doses relative to day 0 and relative to MenACWY recipients. Because no day 14 peak-response samples were available, the repertoires could be characterized only after the peak T cell response. The 56-69-year group was small, and its depth increase did not reach significance, likely because of low power. Participants were mostly white British and included more females than males, and it was suggested by the authors that clonal diversity may have been underestimated. Conclusions about previously exposed vaccinees were limited because only a handful of AZD1222 recipients were SARS-CoV-2 seropositive at baseline. Nearly half of unique spike-specific TCRs reportedly recognized epitopes outside regions mutated in the B.1.351 and B.1.1.7 variants. CD4 TCRs associated with the vaccine covered the entire spike protein, and the dominant responses were in regions 160-218 and 743-854.

The chain is made from TRBV15 and TRBJ1-6, with a tentative D gene TRBD1 over 6 matching bases. This receptor was identified in an adult who received the AZD1222 COVID-19 vaccine. Source: peripheral blood, taken 28 days after the second AZD1222 dose. The CDR3 is CATSTRRGVTLHF. The DNA is as follows: TGTGCCACCAGCACACGCAGGGGAGTCACCCTCCACTTT.